This T cell receptor beta chain was sequenced during a study of blood T cell repertoires in COVID-19. Across the whole study: From the United States, Italy and Spain came samples of acute and convalescent COVID-19. T cells, B-cell-depleted T cells, or PBMCs provided the cDNA or gDNA that served as material.

Germline values: CDR1 LGHNA, CDR2 YSLEER. Trimming removed 0 bases at V and 0 bases at J, with 7 bases between. This CDR3 is 15 amino acids long. In the original processing: The authors estimated nucleated cell counts from reference gene primer amplification. Produced via immunoSEQ multiplex PCR; TCRdb's table is partial and in-frame only. That table furnishes V, J and clone size, whereas the DNA furnished D and trimming. This sample yields tens of thousands of clones, of which approximately 90% are seen a single time; 8.3% belongs to the top ten. Sequencing was carried out using peripheral blood. This clonotype was obtained from a human donor with active COVID-19. The donor label of this sample is uncertain. The chain couples TRBV4-3 to TRBJ2-3; D gene uncertain. CDR3 residues: CASSQETGSTDTQYF. The CDR3 DNA follows: TGCGCCAGCAGCCAAGAGACCGGGAGCACAGATACGCAGTATTTT.